Included here is one TCR beta chain sequence, with context. The V and J ends lost 5 bases and 0 bases, in that order; junction bases with no gene match: 9. CDR3 length: 19 residues. Germline CDR1 is LGHDT and CDR2 is YNNKEL (reference sequence). Libraries were prepared by immunoSEQ multiplex PCR; TCRdb keeps only in-frame clonotypes and omits some of them. The sample contains around 180,000 clones, roughly 85% of which appear only once. This specimen belongs to a study of blood T cell repertoires in COVID-19. Material: peripheral blood. This sequence joins TRBV3-1 (or the pseudogene TRBV3-2) and TRBJ2-1; TRBD2 matches at 14 bases. This TCR derives from a woman aged 25 to 39 with acute or convalescent COVID-19. The CDR3 DNA reads TGTGCCAGCAGCGAGGGGACTAGCGGGGGTCGTAGCTCCTACAATGAGCAGTTCTTC. This gives the protein CASSEGTSGGRSSYNEQFF.